These 14 T cell receptor beta chains came from one sample sequenced in a study of blood T cell repertoires in COVID-19. TCRdb's copy holds only in-frame clones and misses some; the assay was immunoSEQ multiplex PCR. Here the sample spans approximately 240,000 clones, around 84% being singletons. The sequenced sample consisted of peripheral blood. The receptors were sampled from a woman aged 60 to 75 who had recovered from COVID-19.

The chain has TRBV7-9 and TRBJ1-1; 9 bases match TRBD1. J lost 3 bases, V lost 3 bases, and 5 bases had no gene match. This CDR3 is 15 amino acids long. Germline assignment: CDR1 SEHNR and CDR2 FQNEAQ (reference sequence). Written as DNA, the CDR3 is TGTGCCAGCAGCTTCGACAGGGGGTACGACACTGAAGCTTTCTTT. Protein product: CASSFDRGYDTEAFF.

The genes are TRBV21-1 and TRBJ1-2; the D call TRBD1 from the table was never checked on the DNA. TRBV21-1 is tagged as a pseudogene. The CDR3 sequence is 14 residues long. In DNA form, the CDR3 reads TGTGCCAGCAGCAAAGGTGGGGGCGGCTATGGCTACACCTTC. Translation: CASSKGGGGYGYTF.

The chain uses TRBV6-2 or TRBV6-3 and TRBJ2-1; 7 positions match TRBD2. Unmatched junction bases numbered 3, after V lost 0 bases and J lost 1 base. The CDR3 totals 16 residues. The germline CDR1 and CDR2 sequences are MNHEY and SVGEGT. In DNA, the CDR3 is TGTGCCAGCAGTTACTCAGCGGGGAGGTCCTACAATGAGCAGTTCTTC. This translates into CASSYSAGRSYNEQFF.

The gene calls are TRBV19 and TRBJ2-7, with 7 bases lining up with TRBD2. Unmatched junction bases numbered 3, after V lost 3 bases and J lost 1 base. Germline V lookup: CDR1 LNHDA, CDR2 SQIVND (reference sequence). This CDR3 is 14 amino acids long. The CDR3 DNA is TGTGCCAGTAGTATTGGGGGACTATCCTACGAGCAGTACTTC. Its protein product is CASSIGGLSYEQYF. The full variable domain, with the rest looked up from reference TRBV19 and TRBJ2-7, is DGGITQSPKYLFRKEGQNVTLSCEQNLNHDAMYWYRQDPGQGLRLIYYSQIVNDFQKGDIAEGYSVSREKKESFPLTVTSAQKNPTAFYLCASSIGGLSYEQYFGPGTRLTVT.

This chain connects TRBV7-9 to TRBJ1-1; the match to TRBD1 covers 7 bases. The J segment lost 5 bases and the V segment lost 5 bases, leaving 14 bases of the junction unmatched. Looked up from germline, CDR1 is SEHNR and CDR2 is FQNEAQ (reference sequence). The CDR3 spans 16 residues. The CDR3 DNA follows: TGTGCCAGCAGCACTTACAGGGGCCGCGGGACGACTGAAGCTTTCTTT. Protein product: CASSTYRGRGTTEAFF.

This chain links TRBV19 with TRBJ1-2; perhaps TRBD1 as D (6 bases). CDR1 and CDR2 from the germline V gene are LNHDA and SQIVND (reference sequence). CDR3 length: 17 residues. V was cut by 1 base and J by 0 bases, with 15 bases left in between. CDR3 in DNA: TGTGCCAGTAGTATAGTTTGGGGGCAGCCCTCTAACTATGGCTACACCTTC. Protein product: CASSIVWGQPSNYGYTF. The variable domain in full, completed from reference TRBV19 and TRBJ1-2, reads DGGITQSPKYLFRKEGQNVTLSCEQNLNHDAMYWYRQDPGQGLRLIYYSQIVNDFQKGDIAEGYSVSREKKESFPLTVTSAQKNPTAFYLCASSIVWGQPSNYGYTFGSGTRLTVV.

This clone appeared once. V gene TRBV7-3 combines with J gene TRBJ2-7; 13 bases match TRBD2. Germline V gene data show CDR1 as SGHTA and CDR2 as FQGTGA. With 5 bases clipped from V and 3 bases from J, the junction kept 4 bases outside the gene matches. The CDR3 has 15 amino acids. The CDR3 loop is CASSPGLAGDYEQYF. CDR3 nucleotide sequence: TGTGCCAGCAGCCCCGGACTAGCGGGGGACTACGAGCAGTACTTC.

This chain uses TRBV5-1 with TRBJ2-7; 8 positions match TRBD2. With V trimmed by 0 bases and J by 7 bases, 12 bases remained unmatched. Germline CDR1 reads SGHRS; CDR2 reads YFSETQ. CDR3 length equals 16 residues. CDR3 residues: CASSLVSSGRDQEQYF. The CDR3 nucleotides are TGCGCCAGCAGCTTGGTCTCTAGCGGGCGGGATCAAGAGCAGTACTTC.

This chain links TRBV5-6 with TRBJ2-1, with 13 positions matching TRBD2. There are 18 residues in the CDR3. Per germline, CDR1 SGHDT and CDR2 YYEEEE. J gave up 4 bases and V 3 bases, and 10 bases lay outside the gene matches. CDR3 protein: CASSSPYTSGGAYNEQFF. CDR3 coding DNA: TGTGCCAGCAGCTCGCCCTATACTAGCGGGGGGGCATACAATGAGCAGTTCTTC.

CDR3 protein: CASSAPTRGPQETQYF. Here the CDR3 DNA reads TGTGCCAGCAGTGCTCCCACGAGGGGGCCTCAAGAGACCCAGTACTTC. The genes are TRBV2 and TRBJ2-5; 7 positions match TRBD1. The CDR3 contains 16 residues. J was trimmed by 2 bases and V by 4 bases; bases with no gene match: 10. The germline CDR1 and CDR2 sequences are SNHLY and FYNNEI. Full variable domain (rest looked up from reference TRBV2 and TRBJ2-5): EPEVTQTPSHQVTQMGQEVILRCVPISNHLYFYWYRQILGQKVEFLVSFYNNEISEKSEIFDDQFSVERPDGSNFTLKIRSTKLEDSAMYFCASSAPTRGPQETQYFGPGTRLLVL.

The chain is built from TRBV9 and TRBJ2-7, with a possible D match to TRBD1 (6 bases). Germline CDR1 reads SGDLS; CDR2 reads YYNGEE. Trimming removed 0 bases from V and 4 bases from J, with 17 bases in between. The CDR3 has 16 amino acids. The CDR3 DNA sequence: TGTGCCAGCAGCGTAGGTCGCAGGGGACAATTTTACGAGCAGTACTTC. Its protein is CASSVGRRGQFYEQYF.

This clone appeared a single time. The CDR3 loop reads CASSLYSDSPYGYTF. The CDR3 DNA is TGTGCCAGCAGCTTGTACTCGGACAGCCCTTATGGCTACACCTTC. J is TRBJ1-2 and V is TRBV7-9; D is perhaps TRBD1 (6 bases). V lost 3 bases and J 5 bases, leaving 16 bases between the germline ends. Germline assignment: CDR1 SEHNR and CDR2 FQNEAQ (reference sequence). CDR3 length: 15 amino acids. The full variable domain, completed using reference TRBV7-9 and TRBJ1-2, is DTGVSQNPRHKITKRGQNVTFRCDPISEHNRLYWYRQTLGQGPEFLTYFQNEAQLEKSRLLSDRFSAERPKGSFSTLEIQRTEQGDSAMYLCASSLYSDSPYGYTFGSGTRLTVV.

Here the CDR3 DNA reads TGCAGCGTTGCACACGACACGACAGGGGACACTGAAGCTTTCTTT. Its translation: CSVAHDTTGDTEAFF. The chain couples TRBV29-1 to TRBJ1-1, with TRBD1 identical over 8 bases. The CDR3 spans 15 residues. V lost 4 bases and J lost 3; bases outside the gene matches: 10. CDR1 SQVTM and CDR2 ANQGSEA come from the germline V gene. Full variable domain (missing parts from reference TRBV29-1 and TRBJ1-1): SAVISQKPSRDICQRGTSLTIQCQVDSQVTMMFWYRQQPGQSLTLIATANQGSEATYESGFVIDKFPISRPNLTFSTLTVSNMSPEDSSIYLCSVAHDTTGDTEAFFGQGTRLTVV.

V usage is TRBV5-1 and J usage is TRBJ2-2; TRBD2 agrees at 9 bases. Germline CDR1 is SGHRS and CDR2 is YFSETQ. J was trimmed by 5 bases and V by 3 bases; bases with no gene match: 11. The CDR3 is made up of 17 amino acids. The CDR3 protein is CASSSYSRGGTTGELFF. The CDR3 nucleotides are TGCGCCAGCAGCTCGTATTCGCGGGGGGGAACGACCGGGGAGCTGTTTTTT. The whole variable domain, remainder taken from reference TRBV5-1 and TRBJ2-2, is KAGVTQTPRYLIKTRGQQVTLSCSPISGHRSVSWYQQTPGQGLQFLFEYFSETQRNKGNFPGRFSGRQFSNSRSEMNVSTLELGDSALYLCASSSYSRGGTTGELFFGEGSRLTVL.